This TCR beta chain came from a study of CD8 T cells in ankylosing spondylitis (dated by TCRdb to about 2017). General notes on the study: T cell receptor beta repertoires were profiled in healthy donors and ankylosing spondylitis patients so that disease-linked TCR variants could be found. The full study cohort comprised 25 ankylosing spondylitis patients and roughly 110 healthy donors. Samples of peripheral blood were taken, and for ankylosing spondylitis patients, synovial fluid was collected as well.

For sequencing, an Illumina HiSeq 2500 was employed. Quantitative 5'-RACE with molecular barcodes was used to prepare TCR beta libraries. In the paper's pipeline: A new computational method, built on a probabilistic model of VDJ rearrangement, was used to identify disease-linked TCR variants. TCRdb reprocessing: public reads trimmed at Q25 with fastp, clones called with MiXCR, in-frame beta chains kept. Each record represents a unique CDR3 protein, reported with the most common genes and DNA among its rows. The V and J calls were not made by the authors but by TCRdb's processing. The sample data list 700,000 or so distinct CDR3 sequences, and 15% to 20% of these were observed just once. The ten largest clones capture around a fifth of the sample. This clonotype was picked up a small number of times. Its antigen target is currently unknown. Per-nucleotide qualities are absent, and no much larger clonotype sits a single base away.

The paper's findings and limits, for the study overall: Some motif variants were previously reported in synovial fluid and blood of reactive arthritis patients, suggesting common disease-initiation mechanisms. According to the report, matched synovial fluid samples from ankylosing spondylitis patients were significantly enriched for the disease-linked clones. A TCR beta motif made up of 7 to 9 highly homologous amino acid variants appeared to be characteristic of blood from ankylosing spondylitis patients. In peripheral blood, the disease-linked clones were found at relatively low frequencies and had a CD8+ phenotype.

Including cysteine and phenylalanine, the CDR3 has 13 amino acids. Only CDR3 DNA is held: 39 bases, read in frame from base 1. As encoded in the germline V gene (reference sequence), CDR1 is LNHDA while CDR2 is SQIVND. V is clipped by 0 bases and J by 3 bases, and the sequence between their germline boundaries is 5 bases long. This TCR was recovered from a male donor with ankylosing spondylitis. Recombination linked TRBV19 to TRBJ1-1, with the D gene not confidently named. Sample: blood, either unsorted or a sorted T cell fraction (not recorded which). The nucleotide sequence reads as follows: TGTGCCAGTAGTATAGACCTACACACTGAAGCTTTCTTT. Its translation reads: CASSIDLHTEAFF.